A single sample gave rise to the 24 T cell receptor beta chains below, sequenced in a study of T cells in Graves' hyperthyroidism and ophthalmopathy (dated by TCRdb to the late 2010s). The receptor library was made with multiplex PCR. TCRdb names Illumina HiSeq 2000 as the instrument used. Amplification of TCR beta CDR3 regions was carried out from RNA transcripts. The TCR CDR3 was subjected to a first round of RT-PCR using the HTBI primer set and the Qiagen OneStep RT-PCR kit. The public reads were run again by TCRdb, first through fastp at Q25 and then through MiXCR, and only productive beta chains were kept. CDR3 protein duplicates are merged, each entry listing the most common genes and DNA. In this sample the table shows 350,000 to 400,000 distinct CDR3 sequences, approximately 17% of which occur a single time. The top ten hold 40% to 45% of the sample. Source material: blood. These receptors originate from a man aged 18-30 years with Graves' ophthalmopathy.

V gene TRBV7-9 combines with J gene TRBJ2-1, with D tentatively TRBD1 (6 bases). CDR1 and CDR2 (germline): SEHNR, FQNEAQ (reference sequence). V was pared by 3 bases and J by 4 bases, with 16 bases between. This CDR3 region has 16 residues. The chain's CDR3 is CASSFRPGQTYNEQFF. The CDR3 DNA follows: TGTGCCAGCAGCTTTCGTCCCGGACAGACATACAATGAGCAGTTCTTC.

This chain connects TRBV12-3 or TRBV12-4 to TRBJ2-7; 14 bases match TRBD2. Trimming cost V 8 bases and J 6 bases; bases outside gene matches: 18. The CDR3 loop spans 18 amino acids. The CDR3 protein is CASESGTSGGGGISEQYF. The CDR3 nucleotides read TGTGCCAGCGAGTCCGGGACTAGCGGGGGTGGGGGCATCTCCGAGCAGTACTTC.

This clonotype was observed at least ten times. The rearrangement joins TRBV11-2 to TRBJ2-3, with a tentative D call TRBD2 (6 bases). Germline loops: CDR1 SGHAT, CDR2 FQNNGV. The CDR3 loop spans 15 amino acids. V lost 3 bases and J 3 bases, leaving 13 bases between the germline ends. The CDR3 DNA sequence: TGTGCCAGCAGCTTGCGGGGCCGGGGGACAGATACGCAGTATTTT. As protein: CASSLRGRGTDTQYF. Looking up the rest from reference TRBV11-2 and TRBJ2-3 gives the full variable domain: EAGVAQSPRYKIIEKRQSVAFWCNPISGHATLYWYQQILGQGPKLLIQFQNNGVVDDSQLPKDRFSAERLKGVDSTLKIQPAKLEDSAVYLCASSLRGRGTDTQYFGPGTRLTVL.

Comment on this clonotype: Since a much larger clone is just one base distant, this may be a read error. V gene TRBV6-4 combines with J gene TRBJ1-6; D is unclear. Trimming pared 8 bases from V and 4 bases from J, leaving 9 bases between. CDR1 and CDR2 (germline): MRHNA, SNTAGT. This CDR3 comprises 13 residues. CDR3 loop: CASGQDYNSPLHF. CDR3 coding DNA: TGTGCCAGCGGGCAGGATTATAATTCACCCCTCCACTTT.

The sample holds a few counts of this clonotype. The rearrangement uses TRBV4-2 and TRBJ2-5, with 9 bases aligning to TRBD2. The CDR3 extends over 15 amino acids. CDR1 is LGHNA, CDR2 YNFKEQ, per germline. V was pared by 0 bases and J by 4 bases, with 3 bases of the junction left unmatched. CDR3 in amino acids: CASSQERGGPETQYF. The CDR3 DNA sequence: TGTGCCAGCAGCCAAGAGCGGGGGGGCCCAGAGACCCAGTACTTC.

The rearrangement links TRBV9 to TRBJ1-2; TRBD1 aligns across 8 bases. The CDR3 consists of 15 residues. Looked up from germline, CDR1 is SGDLS and CDR2 is YYNGEE. Trimming removed 1 base from V and 4 bases from J; junction bases left unmatched: 6. This chain's CDR3 is CASSVIGQGAYGYTF. The CDR3, as DNA: TGTGCCAGCAGCGTAATTGGACAGGGCGCCTATGGCTACACCTTC.

This sequence joins TRBV12-3 or TRBV12-4 and TRBJ2-7; 7 bases map to TRBD1. This CDR3 is 14 amino acids long. Trimming removed 5 bases from V and 5 bases from J; junction bases left unmatched: 9. The CDR3 loop reads CASSPTRTGNEQYF. CDR3 nucleotides: TGTGCCAGCAGTCCCACACGGACAGGTAACGAGCAGTACTTC.

The chain combines TRBV4-1 with TRBJ2-3, with D tentatively TRBD2 (5 bases). V dropped 4 bases and J dropped 2 bases, with 10 bases sitting between them. This CDR3 region has 14 residues. The V gene's germline CDR1 is MGHRA and CDR2 YSYEKL. The CDR3 here is CASSRSGYTDTQYF. CDR3 DNA sequence: TGCGCCAGCAGCCGCAGCGGATACACAGATACGCAGTATTTT.

This clonotype has a count of ten or more. The chain employs TRBV2 and TRBJ1-3; 7 bases agree with TRBD1. With V trimmed by 1 base and J by 0 bases, 3 bases remained unmatched. There are 16 residues in the CDR3. Germline V gene sequence: CDR1 SNHLY, CDR2 FYNNEI. CDR3 DNA: TGTGCCAGCAGTGAAGAGGGGGCAGTCTCTGGAAACACCATATATTTT. Its translation: CASSEEGAVSGNTIYF.

This clonotype was counted at least ten times. V gene TRBV6-5 combines with J gene TRBJ2-7; D unresolved. The CDR3 is 13 amino acids. Trimming removed 1 base at V and 5 bases at J, with 9 bases between. Germline loops: CDR1 MNHEY, CDR2 SVGAGI. CDR3 loop: CASSYYGDNEQYF. The CDR3 bases are TGTGCCAGCAGTTACTACGGCGACAACGAGCAGTACTTC.

The chain is built from TRBV9 and TRBJ2-2; D may be TRBD1 or TRBD2 (7 bases each). Trimming cost V 3 bases and J 6 bases, with 15 bases left between them. There are 15 residues in the CDR3. Germline V gene data show CDR1 as SGDLS and CDR2 as YYNGEE. The CDR3 loop is CASSGGSGGAGELFF. Here the CDR3 DNA reads TGTGCCAGCAGCGGCGGATCAGGGGGGGCCGGGGAGCTGTTTTTT.

This clonotype was seen at least ten times. The rearrangement joins TRBV20-1 to TRBJ2-7; TRBD2 agrees at 9 bases. The CDR3 runs 16 residues. CDR1 and CDR2 from the germline V gene are DFQATT and SNEGSKA (reference sequence). V lost 3 bases and J lost 3; bases outside the gene matches: 12. The CDR3 DNA reads TGCAGTGCTAGTCGCGGGGGGGCTTTTTGGGGCTACGAGCAGTACTTC. This gives the protein CSASRGGAFWGYEQYF.

To note about this clonotype: This may come from a read error, since a much larger clone is one base off. The gene calls are TRBV12-3 or TRBV12-4 and TRBJ2-1; D ambiguous. The V and J ends lost 3 bases and 10 bases respectively, with 13 bases between them. The CDR3 is 13 residues long. The CDR3 region is CASSFHSIEEQFF. CDR3 in DNA: TGTGCCAGCAGTTTTCACTCGATAGAGGAGCAGTTCTTC.

The chain employs TRBV19 and TRBJ2-5, with TRBD2 identical over 9 bases. Germline V gives CDR1 LNHDA, CDR2 SQIVND (reference sequence). The length of the CDR3 is 14 residues. Trimming removed 10 bases from V and 0 bases from J; junction bases left unmatched: 6. DNA for the CDR3: TGTGCCACTGCTAGCGGGGTAAACCAAGAGACCCAGTACTTC. This translates into CATASGVNQETQYF.

This clonotype was observed a handful of times. The chain uses TRBV7-6 and TRBJ1-2, with 10 bases matching TRBD1. This CDR3 comprises 16 residues. Germline lookup yields CDR1 SGHVS and CDR2 FNYEAQ. The V segment lost 5 bases and the J segment 1 base; nucleotides outside the gene matches: 7. CDR3 in amino acids: CASSPGTGVGNYGYTF. Written as DNA, the CDR3 is TGTGCCAGCAGCCCCGGGACAGGGGTGGGTAACTATGGCTACACCTTC. The full variable domain, completed using reference TRBV7-6 and TRBJ1-2, is GAGVSQSPRYKVTKRGQDVALRCDPISGHVSLYWYRQALGQGPEFLTYFNYEAQQDKSGLPNDRFSAERPEGSISTLTIQRTEQRDSAMYRCASSPGTGVGNYGYTFGSGTRLTVV.

There are many counts of this clonotype. V gene TRBV20-1 combines with J gene TRBJ2-3, with D perhaps being TRBD1 or TRBD2 (5 bases each). V was cut by 3 bases and J by 1 base, with 8 bases left in between. Looked up from germline, CDR1 is DFQATT and CDR2 is SNEGSKA (reference sequence). CDR3 length: 13 residues. The CDR3 region is CSASLGGTDTQYF. The CDR3 nucleotides read TGCAGTGCTAGTTTGGGGGGCACAGATACGCAGTATTTT.

In its sample, this clonotype was seen many times. This sequence joins TRBV5-6 and TRBJ1-4; D is uncertain. Between the trimmed V and J ends, which lost 2 bases and 4 bases, there was a span of 9 bases. Germline CDR1 and CDR2: SGHDT and YYEEEE. This CDR3 is 14 amino acids long. The CDR3 DNA follows: TGTGCCAGCAGCTTCCGACGACGTAATGAAAAACTGTTTTTT. This translates into CASSFRRRNEKLFF.

This clonotype was counted many times. This chain uses TRBV27 with TRBJ2-5, with D unresolved. Trimming took off 0 bases at V and 0 bases at J, with 8 bases between the two ends. Germline loops: CDR1 MNHEY, CDR2 SMNVEV (reference sequence). CDR3 length: 15 amino acids. CDR3 amino acids: CASSLSGRNQETQYF. The DNA of the CDR3 is TGTGCCAGCAGTTTATCCGGACGGAACCAAGAGACCCAGTACTTC.

Notes on this clonotype: Just one base apart from a much larger clone, this may be a read error. The chain combines TRBV12-3 or TRBV12-4 with TRBJ1-6; 8 nucleotides align to TRBD1. The trim removed 3 bases at V and 6 bases at J, leaving 7 bases unmatched. This CDR3 has 16 residues. The CDR3 is CASSFAGQGANSPLHF. In nucleotides, the CDR3 is TGTGCCAGCAGTTTCGCTGGACAGGGAGCTAATTCACCCCTCCACTTT.

This chain links TRBV5-1 with TRBJ1-2, with 8 bases identical to TRBD1. The germline CDR1 and CDR2 sequences are SGHRS and YFSETQ. The CDR3 loop spans 14 amino acids. Trimming cost V 4 bases and J 8 bases; bases outside gene matches: 10. For the CDR3, the DNA is TGCGCCAGCAGCCCGAGCCAGGGGGCTTGGGGCTACACCTTC. It specifies CASSPSQGAWGYTF. Full variable domain (missing parts from reference TRBV5-1 and TRBJ1-2): KAGVTQTPRYLIKTRGQQVTLSCSPISGHRSVSWYQQTPGQGLQFLFEYFSETQRNKGNFPGRFSGRQFSNSRSEMNVSTLELGDSALYLCASSPSQGAWGYTFGSGTRLTVV.

The J gene is TRBJ1-4, the V gene TRBV9, with D perhaps TRBD1 (5 bases). Trimming left V 3 bases short and J 8 bases short, with 17 bases between. CDR1 is SGDLS, CDR2 YYNGEE, per germline. The CDR3 contains 15 residues. This chain's CDR3 is CASSARGAGGEKLFF. The CDR3 nucleotides are TGTGCCAGCAGCGCTCGAGGGGCCGGAGGAGAAAAACTGTTTTTT.

This clonotype came up a few times. V is TRBV4-1 and J is TRBJ1-2; no clear D. Looked up from germline, CDR1 is MGHRA and CDR2 is YSYEKL. V lost 1 base and J lost 1, with 10 bases in between. The CDR3 has 15 residues. CDR3 in amino acids: CASSQVADFNYGYTF. CDR3 bases: TGCGCCAGCAGCCAAGTCGCAGATTTTAACTATGGCTACACCTTC.

This clonotype was detected ten times or more. The V call is TRBV6-6, the J call TRBJ2-3; D may be TRBD2 (6 bases). In germline, CDR1 is MNHNY, CDR2 SVGAGI (reference sequence). This CDR3 contains 15 residues. The V end lost 0 bases, the J end lost 6 bases, and 13 bases lay between the germline ends. CDR3 loop: CASSYSRDGGDTQYF. Here the CDR3 DNA reads TGTGCCAGCAGTTACTCGAGGGATGGGGGGGATACGCAGTATTTT.

This clonotype appeared many times. The V and J genes are TRBV11-2 and TRBJ2-3; 7 nucleotides match TRBD2. The J segment lost 3 bases and the V segment lost 5 bases, leaving 11 bases of the junction unmatched. The CDR3 runs to 16 residues. In germline, CDR1 is SGHAT, CDR2 FQNNGV. CDR3 sequence reads: CASSPVGGGVTDTQYF. The DNA of the CDR3 is TGTGCCAGCAGCCCTGTGGGGGGGGGGGTGACAGATACGCAGTATTTT.